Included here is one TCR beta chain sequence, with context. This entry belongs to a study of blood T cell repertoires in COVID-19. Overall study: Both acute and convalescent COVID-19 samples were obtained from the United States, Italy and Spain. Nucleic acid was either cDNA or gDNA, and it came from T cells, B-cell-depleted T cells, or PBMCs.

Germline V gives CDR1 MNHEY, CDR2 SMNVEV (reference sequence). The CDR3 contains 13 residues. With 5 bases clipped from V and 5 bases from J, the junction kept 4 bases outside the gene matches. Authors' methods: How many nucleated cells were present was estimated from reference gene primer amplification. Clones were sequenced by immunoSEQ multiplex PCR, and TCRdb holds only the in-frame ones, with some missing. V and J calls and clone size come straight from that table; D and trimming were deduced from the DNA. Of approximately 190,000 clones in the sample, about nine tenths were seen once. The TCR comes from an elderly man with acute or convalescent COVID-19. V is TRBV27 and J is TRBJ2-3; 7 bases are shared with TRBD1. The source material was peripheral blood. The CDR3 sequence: CASSTTGVDTQYF. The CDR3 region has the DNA TGTGCCAGCAGTACTACAGGGGTAGATACGCAGTATTTT.